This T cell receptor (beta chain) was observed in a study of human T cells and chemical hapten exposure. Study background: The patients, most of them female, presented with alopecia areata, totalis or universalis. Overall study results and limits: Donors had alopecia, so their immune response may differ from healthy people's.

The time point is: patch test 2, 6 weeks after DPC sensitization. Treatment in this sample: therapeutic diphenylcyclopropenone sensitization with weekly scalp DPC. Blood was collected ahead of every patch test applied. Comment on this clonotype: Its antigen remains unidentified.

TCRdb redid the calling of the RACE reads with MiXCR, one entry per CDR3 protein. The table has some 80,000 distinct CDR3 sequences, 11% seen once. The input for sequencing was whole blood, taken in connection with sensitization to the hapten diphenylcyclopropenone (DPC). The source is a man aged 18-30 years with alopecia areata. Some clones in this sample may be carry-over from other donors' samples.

The CDR3 loop is CASSLASGGLARDTQYF. CDR3 nucleotides: TGTGCCAGCAGCTTAGCGTCCGGGGGTCTAGCTAGGGATACGCAGTATTTT. The rearrangement links TRBV7-2 to TRBJ2-3; tentatively, D is TRBD2 (6 bases). This CDR3 is 17 amino acids long. Germline V lookup: CDR1 SGHTA, CDR2 FQGNSA. Trimming pared 0 bases from V and 6 bases from J, leaving 19 bases between. Looking up the rest from reference TRBV7-2 and TRBJ2-3 gives the full variable domain: GAGVSQSPSNKVTEKGKDVELRCDPISGHTALYWYRQSLGQGLEFLIYFQGNSAPDKSGLPSDRFSAERTGGSVSTLTIQRTQQEDSAVYLCASSLASGGLARDTQYFGPGTRLTVL.